Given below is one T cell receptor (beta chain) in context. These data are taken from a study of T cell changes during pregnancy in multiple sclerosis. The table came from immunoSEQ multiplex PCR; TCRdb's copy has only in-frame clones and leaves some out. The sample has approximately 28,000 clones, about 92% seen once; the top ten hold under 5%. The CDR3 spans 13 residues. In germline, CDR1 is SGHNT, CDR2 YENEEA. V was shortened by 0 bases and J by 3 bases, with 4 bases between the two germline ends. The material sequenced was peripheral blood, taken in the first trimester of pregnancy. The clonotype comes from a female donor in good health, enrolled as a control in a pregnancy study. The chain employs TRBV11-3 and TRBJ2-3; the D is unclear. CDR3 region: CASSLDRTDTQYF. DNA of the CDR3: TGTGCCAGCAGCTTAGATCGGACAGATACGCAGTATTTT.